Shown below are 17 T cell receptor beta chains from a single sample sequenced in a study of regulatory T cells in long-lasting Graves disease (dated by TCRdb to the early 2020s). Libraries were made using multiplex PCR. Data came from an Illumina HiSeq 4000. CDR3 regions were amplified by Arm-PCR with iRepertoire HTBI primers to construct TCR beta libraries. TCRdb ran its own pipeline on the public reads, namely fastp trimming at Q25 and MiXCR clone calling, and kept in-frame beta chains. CDR3 protein sequences are deduplicated, and each keeps its most common genes and DNA. This sample lists 500,000 or so distinct CDR3 sequences; 15% to 20% were detected once. Just under 25% of the sample lies in the top ten. The time point label here, explained by the study, means: newly diagnosed GD, antithyroid drugs for less than 3 months. For both TCR sequencing and RNA sequencing, RNA was extracted from PBMCs in TRIzol.

Separately, the same data were catalogued under a study of T cells in Graves' hyperthyroidism and ophthalmopathy.

This sample comprised peripheral blood mononuclear cells (PBMCs), obtained at new diagnosis, from a patient treated with antithyroid drugs. The receptors come from a woman between 40 and 65 years old with Graves disease. Donor details come from another sample of the same person, matched by shared clones.

This clonotype came up many times. The chain has TRBV11-2 and TRBJ2-5, with 7 bases fitting TRBD2. V lost 4 bases and J lost 5; bases outside the gene matches: 7. This CDR3 is built from 14 residues. Per the germline V gene, CDR1 is SGHAT and CDR2 is FQNNGV. The chain's CDR3 is CASSSGLSRETQYF. The CDR3, as DNA: TGTGCCAGCAGCTCGGGACTATCAAGGGAGACCCAGTACTTC.

This clonotype was observed once. This sequence is one base from a far larger clone and is likely a read error. The chain links TRBV11-2 to TRBJ2-5; D possibly corresponds to TRBD2 (6 bases). The CDR3 is 13 amino acids. The germline V gene has CDR1 SGHAT and CDR2 FQNNGV. The CDR3 DNA follows: TGTACCAGCAGCGCGGGACCTGAAGAGACCCAGTACTTC. Translation: CTSSAGPEETQYF.

This clonotype was seen more than once but under ten times. The CDR3 DNA sequence: TGTGCCAGGGGGACAGGGAAATGGAATTCACCCCTCCACTTT. Protein product: CARGTGKWNSPLHF. This chain links TRBV2 with TRBJ1-6; the match to TRBD1 covers 9 bases. Trimming took 9 bases from V and 7 from J; bases not matched to a gene: 7. The CDR3 runs 14 residues. Germline V gene lookup returns CDR1 SNHLY and CDR2 FYNNEI.

This clonotype was recorded at least ten times. V usage is TRBV2 and J usage is TRBJ1-1; maybe TRBD1 (6 bases). Looked up from germline, CDR1 is SNHLY and CDR2 is FYNNEI. The CDR3 is 16 amino acids. V lost 2 bases, J lost 4 bases, and 17 bases lay in between. The CDR3 here is CASSEKGTGSPTEAFF. CDR3 DNA: TGTGCCAGCAGTGAAAAGGGCACAGGGAGTCCCACTGAAGCTTTCTTT.

V is TRBV5-1 and J is TRBJ2-3, with a weak D call TRBD1 (5 bases). V was shortened by 5 bases and J by 2 bases, with 12 bases between the two germline ends. Germline V gene data show CDR1 as SGHRS and CDR2 as YFSETQ. The CDR3 extends over 14 amino acids. The DNA of the CDR3 is TGCGCCAGCAGAGAAAGACAGACCACAGATACGCAGTATTTT. This sequence encodes CASRERQTTDTQYF. Supplemented by reference TRBV5-1 and TRBJ2-3, the full variable domain reads KAGVTQTPRYLIKTRGQQVTLSCSPISGHRSVSWYQQTPGQGLQFLFEYFSETQRNKGNFPGRFSGRQFSNSRSEMNVSTLELGDSALYLCASRERQTTDTQYFGPGTRLTVL.

This chain joins TRBV24-1 and TRBJ2-2, with TRBD1 matching 9 bases. The CDR3 has 13 residues. The V gene end was trimmed by 7 bases and the J gene end by 6 bases; junction bases not matched to a gene: 2. CDR1 is KGHDR and CDR2 is SFDVKD in the germline V gene. Here the CDR3 reads CATRTGGAGELFF. In DNA, the CDR3 is TGTGCCACCAGGACAGGGGGTGCCGGGGAGCTGTTTTTT.

Details on this clonotype: This could be a read error, since a much larger clone is one nucleotide away. The chain recombines TRBV20-1 with TRBJ1-4; no clear D gene. Germline V gives CDR1 DFQATT, CDR2 SNEGSKA (reference sequence). Trimming pared 2 bases from V and 7 bases from J, leaving 11 bases between. CDR3 size: 13 residues. CDR3 sequence reads: CSARRLEGEKLFF. The CDR3 bases are TGCAGTGCTAGAAGACTAGAAGGTGAAAAACTGTTTTTT.

This clonotype appeared many times. The rearrangement links TRBV30 to TRBJ1-3; D ambiguous. The CDR3 length is 14 residues. The V gene's germline CDR1 is GTSNPN and CDR2 SVGIG (reference sequence). The V gene lost 0 bases and the J gene lost 3 bases, with 9 bases spanning the gap. CDR3 sequence: CAWSVGVSGNTIYF. In nucleotides, the CDR3 is TGTGCCTGGAGTGTAGGCGTAAGTGGAAACACCATATATTTT. Supplemented by reference TRBV30 and TRBJ1-3, the full variable domain reads SQTIHQWPATLVQPVGSPLSLECTVEGTSNPNLYWYRQAAGRGLQLLFYSVGIGQISSEVPQNLSASRPQDRQFILSSKKLLLSDSGFYLCAWSVGVSGNTIYFGEGSWLTVV.

This chain joins TRBV2 and TRBJ1-5; tentatively, D is TRBD1 (5 bases). V was trimmed by 4 bases and J by 3 bases, leaving 10 bases between them. The CDR3 loop spans 14 amino acids. The germline CDR1 and CDR2 sequences are SNHLY and FYNNEI. CDR3 in DNA: TGTGCCAGCAGTGGAAACAGGACCAATCAGCCCCAGCATTTT. Protein product: CASSGNRTNQPQHF. Combining the CDR3 with reference TRBV2 and TRBJ1-5 gives the whole variable domain EPEVTQTPSHQVTQMGQEVILRCVPISNHLYFYWYRQILGQKVEFLVSFYNNEISEKSEIFDDQFSVERPDGSNFTLKIRSTKLEDSAMYFCASSGNRTNQPQHFGDGTRLSIL.

In this sample, this clonotype turned up a few times. The rearrangement joins TRBV9 to TRBJ2-3; 12 bases map to TRBD2. The CDR3 sequence is 17 residues long. J gave up 8 bases and V 0 bases, and 10 bases lay outside the gene matches. In germline, CDR1 is SGDLS, CDR2 YYNGEE. CDR3 coding DNA: TGTGCCAGCAGCGTAGACCCTAGCGGGGGGGCGAGCAGTACGCAGTATTTT. Protein: CASSVDPSGGASSTQYF.

This clonotype was seen ten or more times. This chain uses TRBV28 with TRBJ2-3; D remains unclear. CDR1 is MDHEN and CDR2 is SYDVKM in the germline V gene. V lost 6 bases and J lost 5, with 9 bases in between. CDR3 length equals 12 residues. CDR3 nucleotides: TGTGCCAGCAGGGAAGTAGGAGATACGCAGTATTTT. Encoded protein: CASREVGDTQYF. Full variable domain (outside the CDR3, taken from reference TRBV28 and TRBJ2-3): DVKVTQSSRYLVKRTGEKVFLECVQDMDHENMFWYRQDPGLGLRLIYFSYDVKMKEKGDIPEGYSVSREKKERFSLILESASTNQTSMYLCASREVGDTQYFGPGTRLTVL.

The V call is TRBV2, the J call TRBJ2-5; D is unresolved. With 4 bases removed from V and 5 bases from J, the gap between germline ends came to 11 bases. The CDR3 consists of 13 residues. Germline CDR1 reads SNHLY; CDR2 reads FYNNEI. The CDR3 bases are TGTGCCAGCAGTGTGGCCAGGAGTGAGACCCAGTACTTC. Translating gives CASSVARSETQYF.

This clonotype was observed at least ten times. The rearrangement joins TRBV20-1 to TRBJ2-3; D perhaps matches TRBD2 (6 bases). CDR1 DFQATT and CDR2 SNEGSKA come from the germline V gene (reference sequence). Trimming took 3 bases from V and 1 from J, leaving 14 bases between them. The CDR3 extends over 15 amino acids. The CDR3 here is CSARKPGLRTDTQYF. CDR3 bases: TGCAGTGCTAGGAAACCGGGACTCCGCACAGATACGCAGTATTTT.

V is TRBV15 and J is TRBJ1-2, with D possibly matching TRBD1 (5 bases). V was cut by 0 bases and J by 8 bases, with 22 bases left in between. The CDR3 totals 17 residues. Germline CDR1 reads LNHNV; CDR2 reads YYDKDF (reference sequence). The CDR3 DNA follows: TGTGCCACCAGCAGAGATTGGGGGAGAGCTAGTTGGTACGGCTACACCTTC. It specifies CATSRDWGRASWYGYTF.

Many counts were recorded for this clonotype. This chain links TRBV2 with TRBJ1-6, with 7 bases aligning to TRBD1. CDR3 size: 14 residues. V lost 4 bases and J lost 3; bases outside the gene matches: 0. The V gene's germline CDR1 is SNHLY and CDR2 FYNNEI. This chain's CDR3 is CASSGDSYNSPLHF. DNA of the CDR3: TGTGCCAGCAGTGGGGACAGCTATAATTCACCCCTCCACTTT. The whole variable domain, remainder taken from reference TRBV2 and TRBJ1-6, is EPEVTQTPSHQVTQMGQEVILRCVPISNHLYFYWYRQILGQKVEFLVSFYNNEISEKSEIFDDQFSVERPDGSNFTLKIRSTKLEDSAMYFCASSGDSYNSPLHFGNGTRLTVT.

This clonotype has only a few counts. V is TRBV29-1 and J is TRBJ1-1; TRBD1 matches 8 bases. J was trimmed by 5 bases and V by 2 bases; bases with no gene match: 4. CDR1 is SQVTM, CDR2 ANQGSEA, per germline. CDR3 size: 13 residues. The CDR3 is CSVESTGGTEAFF. The CDR3 coding sequence is TGCAGCGTTGAAAGTACAGGGGGTACTGAAGCTTTCTTT.

This clonotype appeared many times. V usage is TRBV7-2 and J usage is TRBJ1-2, with no clear D. This CDR3 is 15 amino acids long. The germline gives CDR1 SGHTA, CDR2 FQGNSA. V shed 3 bases and J shed 7 bases, with 18 bases lying between them. CDR3: CASSFPPEPLGGYTF. CDR3 bases: TGTGCCAGCAGCTTCCCCCCAGAACCCTTAGGTGGCTACACCTTC. Variable domain in full (rest from reference TRBV7-2 and TRBJ1-2): GAGVSQSPSNKVTEKGKDVELRCDPISGHTALYWYRQSLGQGLEFLIYFQGNSAPDKSGLPSDRFSAERTGGSVSTLTIQRTQQEDSAVYLCASSFPPEPLGGYTFGSGTRLTVV.